The 14 T cell receptor beta chains below all came from one sample that was sequenced in a study of identical twins. TCRdb reprocessed the 5' RACE reads with MiXCR, giving one entry per CDR3 protein. The profile shows hundreds of thousands of distinct CDR3 sequences, about 12% of them singletons. These sequences were also reported in another study, on yellow fever vaccine responses in identical twins.

Sample: PBMCs. The receptors originated from a woman between 18 and 29 years old in good health.

Many counts were recorded for this clonotype. The J gene is TRBJ2-1, the V gene TRBV10-3; TRBD2 is a possible D gene (6 bases). Germline V CDR1 and CDR2: ENHRY, SYGVKD. The CDR3 has 17 residues. V shed 0 bases and J shed 0 bases, with 12 bases lying between them. CDR3 amino acids: CAISESVAGSSYNEQFF. The CDR3 DNA is TGTGCCATCAGTGAGTCAGTCGCGGGGAGCTCCTACAATGAGCAGTTCTTC.

This clonotype was recorded many times. The DNA for the CDR3 is TGTGCCAGCGGTGGGGGCAGCACAGATACGCAGTATTTT. This translates into CASGGGSTDTQYF. The chain employs TRBV12-3 or TRBV12-4 and TRBJ2-3, with D possibly being TRBD1 (6 bases). The CDR3 is 13 residues long. V lost 8 bases and J lost 0, with 9 bases in between.

CDR3: CASSLTRDSNSPLHF. CDR3 sequence (DNA): TGTGCCAGCAGCTTAACCCGGGACAGTAATTCACCCCTCCACTTT. The chain carries TRBV11-2 and TRBJ1-6, with 7 bases fitting TRBD1. Germline V gives CDR1 SGHAT, CDR2 FQNNGV. The J segment lost 6 bases and the V segment lost 2 bases, leaving 4 bases of the junction unmatched. CDR3 length equals 15 residues.

This sequence joins TRBV24-1 and TRBJ2-7; possible D gene TRBD1, 5 bases. From germline, CDR1 is KGHDR and CDR2 SFDVKD. The CDR3 extends over 13 amino acids. V lost 3 bases to trimming and J lost 5 bases, with 10 bases between them. CDR3 DNA sequence: TGTGCCACCAGTGATAGGGGCGGCCACGAGCAGTACTTC. The encoded protein is CATSDRGGHEQYF.

This clonotype was picked up a small number of times. The CDR3 protein is CASSAEGPSQFF. The DNA of the CDR3 is TGTGCCAGCAGTGCCGAGGGACCGAGTCAGTTCTTC. This chain uses TRBV2 with TRBJ2-1; either TRBD1 or TRBD2 may supply D (5 bases each). The germline gives CDR1 SNHLY, CDR2 FYNNEI. V lost 4 bases and J 13 bases, leaving 14 bases between the germline ends. This CDR3 spans 12 amino acids.

This clonotype was observed a single time. The chain couples TRBV20-1 to TRBJ2-2; D is ambiguous. With 0 bases removed from V and 6 bases from J, the gap between germline ends came to 5 bases. Germline V lookup: CDR1 DFQATT, CDR2 SNEGSKA (reference sequence). The CDR3 loop spans 12 amino acids. As DNA, the CDR3 is TGCAGTGCTAGAGATACCCCCGGGGAGCTGTTTTTT. Amino acid sequence: CSARDTPGELFF.

J is TRBJ2-3 and V is TRBV11-2; D is ambiguous. Trimming cost V 5 bases and J 0 bases, with 18 bases left between them. The CDR3 is made up of 17 amino acids. CDR1 is SGHAT and CDR2 is FQNNGV in the germline V gene. The CDR3 sequence: CASSPTRPVSSTDTQYF. CDR3 bases: TGTGCCAGCAGCCCAACCCGGCCAGTCTCTAGCACAGATACGCAGTATTTT.

This rearrangement joins TRBV9 to TRBJ2-7, with D tentatively TRBD2 (5 bases). The CDR3 contains 15 residues. Germline V gene sequence: CDR1 SGDLS, CDR2 YYNGEE. The ends were cut back, 0 bases at V and 1 base at J, with 11 bases in the middle. CDR3 in DNA: TGTGCCAGCAGCGTAGAGGGAGCGACTTCCTACGAGCAGTACTTC. Protein: CASSVEGATSYEQYF.

On this clonotype itself: A junction boundary mismatches the germline segment, possibly from a read error. This rearrangement joins TRBV7-2 to TRBJ2-6, with TRBD1 as a possible D gene (6 bases). CDR3 length: 16 amino acids. Germline V gene data show CDR1 as SGHTA and CDR2 as FQGNSA. The CDR3 DNA reads TGTGCCACCAGCTTAGCAGGGGCGGCTGGGGCCAACGTCCTGACTTTC. As protein: CATSLAGAAGANVLTF.

The CDR3 sequence: CASSPQGRGPESPPTEAFF. Here the CDR3 DNA reads TGTGCCAGCTCACCACAGGGCAGGGGACCAGAAAGTCCTCCCACTGAAGCTTTCTTT. The J gene is TRBJ1-1, the V gene TRBV18; weak D call: TRBD1 (6 bases). Germline CDR1 reads KGHSH; CDR2 reads LQKENI. The CDR3 covers 19 residues. V lost 1 base, J lost 4 bases, and 25 bases lay in between.

V and J are TRBV4-1 and TRBJ2-1; a weak D match, TRBD1 (5 bases). The CDR3 loop spans 15 amino acids. Trimming pared 1 base from V and 5 bases from J, leaving 12 bases between. In germline, CDR1 is MGHRA, CDR2 YSYEKL. The CDR3 reads CASSQGTWADNEQFF. CDR3 DNA: TGCGCCAGCAGCCAAGGGACATGGGCCGACAATGAGCAGTTCTTC.

The table lists this clonotype with many counts. The chain recombines TRBV5-1 with TRBJ2-7, with 9 nucleotides matching TRBD1. Unmatched junction bases numbered 10, after V lost 5 bases and J lost 4 bases. There are 15 residues in the CDR3. Germline CDR1 and CDR2: SGHRS and YFSETQ. As DNA, the CDR3 is TGCGCCAGCAGTGATATACAGGGGGCAGAATACGAGCAGTACTTC. This codes for CASSDIQGAEYEQYF. Using reference TRBV5-1 and TRBJ2-7 for the parts outside the CDR3, the full variable domain is KAGVTQTPRYLIKTRGQQVTLSCSPISGHRSVSWYQQTPGQGLQFLFEYFSETQRNKGNFPGRFSGRQFSNSRSEMNVSTLELGDSALYLCASSDIQGAEYEQYFGPGTRLTVT.

This clonotype was seen only a few times. The junction and the germline gene differ at one end; a read error may be behind it. J is TRBJ2-7 and V is TRBV7-8, with 11 bases identical to TRBD2. The CDR3 has 15 amino acids. Germline CDR1 reads SGHVS; CDR2 reads FQNEAQ. CDR3 nucleotides: TGTGCCAGCAGCGTAGCGGGAGGGCCATTTTACGAGCAGTACTTC. Translated: CASSVAGGPFYEQYF.

This clonotype was counted between two and nine times. The CDR3 here is CASSKQGAGETQYF. The CDR3 DNA is TGTGCCAGCAGTAAACAGGGGGCGGGGGAGACCCAGTACTTC. The gene calls are TRBV27 and TRBJ2-5; 9 bases are shared with TRBD1. The CDR3 consists of 14 residues. Per the germline V gene, CDR1 is MNHEY and CDR2 is SMNVEV (reference sequence). After removal of 5 bases from V and 5 bases from J, the junction contained 6 bases not matched to a gene.